Described below is a single TCR beta chain sequence and its context. The data were obtained in a study of blood T cells in healthy people across ages. PCR was performed a second time for about 6 to 12 cycles using a sample-barcoded 5' primer and a J-beta primer mix. TCRdb passed the 5' RACE reads through MiXCR, listing each CDR3 protein once. The sample includes approximately 1.5 million distinct CDR3 sequences, roughly 32% seen only once; the top ten take around 11%. This CDR3 is 16 amino acids long. Germline CDR1 is KGHSH and CDR2 is LQKENI. With 2 bases clipped from V and 3 bases from J, the junction kept 7 bases outside the gene matches.

The clonotype comes from a woman in her twenties or thirties in good health. Sequenced material: blood. The chain recombines TRBV18 with TRBJ2-7, with 10 bases aligning to TRBD2. This CDR3 reads CASSPALAGVHYEQYF. CDR3 nucleotides: TGTGCCAGCTCACCAGCTCTAGCGGGGGTCCACTACGAGCAGTACTTC. The complete variable domain, with remaining parts taken from reference TRBV18 and TRBJ2-7, reads NAGVMQNPRHLVRRRGQEARLRCSPMKGHSHVYWYRQLPEEGLKFMVYLQKENIIDESGMPKERFSAEFPKEGPSILRIQQVVRGDSAAYFCASSPALAGVHYEQYFGPGTRLTVT.